This T cell receptor (beta chain) was obtained from a study of T cells in Graves' hyperthyroidism and ophthalmopathy. A remark on this clonotype: Its antigen is as yet unknown.

Regions amplified from RNA transcripts were the TCR beta CDR3 regions. The HTBI primer set drove a first-round RT-PCR of the TCR CDR3. Using its own MiXCR run on the multiplex PCR reads, TCRdb lists one record per CDR3 protein. The table records approximately 700,000 distinct CDR3 sequences, around 15% of them present only once. Findings and caveats of the study: Among clonotypes expanded in thyroid above 0.001, most were also found in blood.

A lack of ophthalmopathy progression within 18 months defined stable Graves' hyperthyroidism. CDR1 and CDR2 (germline): DFQATT, SNEGSKA (reference sequence). V lost 6 bases to trimming and J lost 2 bases; unmatched junction nucleotides: 6. The CDR3 runs 13 residues. The J gene is TRBJ2-7, the V gene TRBV20-1, with 8 bases identical to TRBD1. Sequencing was done on a sample of blood. The clonotype was recovered from a man in his late teens or twenties with Graves' hyperthyroidism. The CDR3 bases are TGCAGTGCAACGGACAGGGCCGCCTACGAGCAGTACTTC. Amino acid sequence: CSATDRAAYEQYF.